The 19 T cell receptor beta chains presented below share a single source sample, sequenced in a study of T cells in Graves' hyperthyroidism and ophthalmopathy (dated by TCRdb to the late 2010s). Library creation used multiplex PCR. Sequencing instrument: Illumina HiSeq 2000. Amplification of TCR beta CDR3 regions was carried out from RNA transcripts. For the first round of RT-PCR on the TCR CDR3, the HTBI primer set was used together with the Qiagen OneStep RT-PCR kit. TCRdb itself trimmed the public reads at Q25 with fastp, ran MiXCR and retained productive beta chains. Each CDR3 protein gets just one entry, which takes the most common genes and DNA from the rows behind it. Recorded for this sample are a few hundred thousand distinct CDR3 sequences; just over 14% of them occurred a single time. 13% of the sample lies in the top ten. Sequences were obtained from blood. These receptor sequences come from a woman in her thirties or forties with Graves' hyperthyroidism that later progressed to Graves' ophthalmopathy.

This chain uses TRBV28 with TRBJ1-5, with unresolved D. The CDR3 has 15 residues. V lost 6 bases, J lost 6 bases, and 18 bases lay in between. The V gene's germline CDR1 is MDHEN and CDR2 SYDVKM. The CDR3 loop reads CASSSSSDNVQPQHF. The CDR3 DNA follows: TGTGCCAGCAGCTCCTCCAGTGACAATGTTCAGCCCCAGCATTTT.

This clonotype has more than one count but fewer than ten. A junction boundary mismatches the germline segment, possibly from a read error. The chain joins TRBV19 to TRBJ1-3; D uncertain. Germline lookup yields CDR1 LNHDA and CDR2 SQIVND (reference sequence). The CDR3 has 11 residues. CDR3 in amino acids: CASSVGNTVYF. The CDR3 region has the DNA TGTGCCAGTAGTGTGGGAAACACCGTATATTTT.

This clonotype came up many times. CDR3 bases: TGTGCCAGCAGCCAAGTAAAACAATTGAGGAACGAGCAGTACTTC. Residues: CASSQVKQLRNEQYF. The J gene is TRBJ2-7, the V gene TRBV3-1, with D uncertain. CDR1 is LGHDT, CDR2 YNNKEL, per germline (reference sequence). The CDR3 consists of 15 residues. V was shortened by 1 base and J by 5 bases, with 15 bases between the two germline ends.

This clonotype was seen a handful of times. The chain carries TRBV6-1 and TRBJ1-2; tentatively, D is TRBD1 (5 bases). The length of the CDR3 is 11 residues. Trimming pared 7 bases from V and 9 bases from J, leaving 12 bases between. CDR1 and CDR2 from the germline V gene are MNHNS and SASEGT. The CDR3: CASISGTSYTF. The DNA for the CDR3 is TGTGCCAGCATTTCCGGGACCAGCTACACCTTC.

This clonotype was counted at least ten times. J is TRBJ2-1 and V is TRBV7-3; possibly TRBD2 for D (6 bases). This CDR3 comprises 13 residues. Germline lookup yields CDR1 SGHTA and CDR2 FQGTGA. Trimming took 4 bases from V and 3 from J, leaving 7 bases between them. The CDR3 region has the DNA TGTGCCAGCAGCTCCGGGAGCTACAATGAGCAGTTCTTC. It encodes CASSSGSYNEQFF.

This clonotype was seen a handful of times. The V and J genes are TRBV19 and TRBJ2-5; D possibly corresponds to TRBD1 (6 bases). The V gene's germline CDR1 is LNHDA and CDR2 SQIVND (reference sequence). V was shortened by 5 bases and J by 4 bases, with 14 bases between the two germline ends. This CDR3 is built from 14 residues. The CDR3 reads CASSPQWTAETQYF. CDR3 in DNA: TGTGCCAGTAGTCCACAGTGGACAGCAGAGACCCAGTACTTC.

This clonotype was counted at least ten times. The chain couples TRBV7-9 to TRBJ2-1; TRBD1 matches at 10 bases. In germline, CDR1 is SEHNR, CDR2 FQNEAQ (reference sequence). The CDR3 spans 15 residues. V gave up 4 bases and J gave up 6 bases; unmatched junction bases: 6. CDR3 bases: TGTGCCAGCAGCTCACGGACAGGGGGGCCCAATGAGCAGTTCTTC. Translation: CASSSRTGGPNEQFF.

The chain uses TRBV5-4 and TRBJ2-6; TRBD1 or TRBD2 may be the D gene (5 bases each). Germline CDR1 SGHNT, CDR2 YYREEE (reference sequence). Trimming took 2 bases from V and 4 from J, leaving 10 bases between them. The CDR3 is made up of 15 amino acids. For the CDR3, the DNA is TGTGCCAGCAGCTTACGGGGCCTCGGGGCCAACGTCCTGACTTTC. The encoded protein is CASSLRGLGANVLTF.

This clonotype was detected only a few times. The chain couples TRBV12-3 or TRBV12-4 to TRBJ2-5; D might be TRBD1 or TRBD2, each matching 5 bases. The CDR3 has 13 residues. Trimming shortened V by 5 bases and J by 13 bases, and 20 bases separated the two germline ends. The CDR3 DNA is TGTGCCAGCAGTCCTACGACAGATAGCGCGTTGTACTTC. Encoded protein: CASSPTTDSALYF.

V and J are TRBV15 and TRBJ2-1, with a tentative D call TRBD1 (5 bases). V was clipped by 4 bases and J by 10 bases, with 11 bases between them. The CDR3 extends over 12 amino acids. CDR1 and CDR2 (germline): LNHNV, YYDKDF (reference sequence). The CDR3: CATSTQTEEQFF. The CDR3 region has the DNA TGTGCCACCAGCACCCAGACAGAGGAGCAGTTCTTC.

In this sample, this clonotype turned up many times. The CDR3 region has the DNA TGTGCCAGCAGGGAGACGGGCCCGGGGACCGGGGAGCTGTTTTTT. Its translation is CASRETGPGTGELFF. This chain links TRBV28 with TRBJ2-2; maybe TRBD2 (5 bases). Trimming cost V 6 bases and J 5 bases, with 16 bases left between them. This CDR3 spans 15 amino acids. The germline gives CDR1 MDHEN, CDR2 SYDVKM.

This clonotype came up many times. The chain links TRBV14 to TRBJ1-3; D possibly corresponds to TRBD1 (5 bases). Germline values: CDR1 SGHDN, CDR2 FVKESK. The CDR3 totals 15 residues. Trimming removed 4 bases at V and 0 bases at J, with 10 bases between. Here the CDR3 DNA reads TGTGCCAGCAGCCGGACACCACCCTCTGGAAACACCATATATTTT. It yields the protein CASSRTPPSGNTIYF. Combining the CDR3 with reference TRBV14 and TRBJ1-3 gives the whole variable domain EAGVTQFPSHSVIEKGQTVTLRCDPISGHDNLYWYRRVMGKEIKFLLHFVKESKQDESGMPNNRFLAERTGGTYSTLKVQPAELEDSGVYFCASSRTPPSGNTIYFGEGSWLTVV.

This clonotype was counted many times. This CDR3 reads CASGIGQGNQPQHF. DNA of the CDR3: TGTGCCAGCGGAATCGGACAGGGGAACCAGCCCCAGCATTTT. The chain is built from TRBV12-3 or TRBV12-4 and TRBJ1-5, with 9 bases matching TRBD1. V was clipped by 8 bases and J by 7 bases; unmatched bases: 9. The CDR3 is 14 residues long.

The chain employs TRBV10-3 and TRBJ1-2; D gene ambiguous. This CDR3 has 17 amino acids. The germline V and J ends were trimmed by 9 bases and 3 bases, with 26 bases remaining between them. CDR1 and CDR2 from the germline V gene are ENHRY and SYGVKD. The CDR3 bases are TGTGCCATTAGATCCTCAATCCAGTTCCCCGCGGACTATGGCTACACCTTC. Protein: CAIRSSIQFPADYGYTF.

This clonotype was recorded at least ten times. V gene TRBV5-1 combines with J gene TRBJ2-3, with 7 nucleotides matching TRBD2. V trimming: 1 base; J trimming: 4 bases; junction bases outside the gene matches: 12. The CDR3 has 17 residues. In germline, CDR1 is SGHRS, CDR2 YFSETQ. CDR3 in DNA: TGCGCCAGCAGCTTGTTTGGGGAGGGCCGTAGAGCAGATACGCAGTATTTT. Encoded protein: CASSLFGEGRRADTQYF.

This clonotype has ten or more counts. CDR3 amino acids: CASKDSETMNTEAFF. In DNA, the CDR3 is TGTGCCAGCAAGGACTCAGAAACCATGAACACTGAAGCTTTCTTT. The J gene is TRBJ1-1, the V gene TRBV6-1, with D unresolved. Trimming stripped 7 bases from V and 0 bases from J, with 15 bases between. The CDR3 is 15 amino acids. Germline lookup yields CDR1 MNHNS and CDR2 SASEGT.

This clonotype was detected ten times or more. This sequence joins TRBV19 and TRBJ2-1; TRBD2 agrees at 11 bases. Trimming took 4 bases from V and 3 from J; bases not matched to a gene: 2. Per the germline V gene, CDR1 is LNHDA and CDR2 is SQIVND (reference sequence). There are 15 residues in the CDR3. The CDR3 DNA sequence: TGTGCCAGTAGTAAACTAGCGGGAGTCTACAATGAGCAGTTCTTC. It is translated as CASSKLAGVYNEQFF.

This clonotype was counted at least ten times. V usage is TRBV27 and J usage is TRBJ2-3, with D perhaps matching TRBD1 (5 bases). This CDR3 region has 16 residues. Trimming took off 3 bases at V and 5 bases at J, with 18 bases between the two ends. Germline loops: CDR1 MNHEY, CDR2 SMNVEV (reference sequence). Here the CDR3 reads CASSLRIGVVIDTQYF. The CDR3 DNA sequence: TGTGCCAGCAGTTTGCGTATAGGGGTGGTCATAGATACGCAGTATTTT.

The sample holds a few counts of this clonotype. An end of the junction differs from the germline gene, which may be a read error. V is TRBV13 and J is TRBJ2-7; D is unresolved. Germline V gene lookup returns CDR1 PRHDT and CDR2 FYEKMQ (reference sequence). The CDR3 length is 14 residues. The CDR3 spells CASGLAGQTYEQYF. Here the CDR3 DNA reads TGTGCCAGCGGCTTAGCAGGCCAAACCTACGAGCAGTACTTC.